The rows below give T cell receptor beta chains drawn from one sample of a study of blood T cell repertoires in COVID-19. Assay used: immunoSEQ multiplex PCR; TCRdb lists only in-frame clones, some missing. Counted here are 130,000 to 150,000 clones, 80% occurring once; the ten biggest clones make up about 5%. The sequenced sample consisted of peripheral blood. These TCRs come from a woman between 50 and 59 years old with acute or convalescent COVID-19. CDR3s include the opening cysteine and the closing phenylalanine or tryptophan. Each record gives: J gene, D gene, clone size, V gene, CDR3 protein, CDR3 DNA. A D gene is named only where the DNA matches it firmly. Size is omitted from some rows. Given values are once, few, many or a class for expanded clones.

TRBJ1-2	.	.	TRBV6-5	CASSPESQGPYGYTF	TGTGCCAGCAGTCCCGAGTCTCAGGGGCCCTATGGCTACACCTTC
TRBJ1-2	TRBD1	.	TRBV9	CASSVSGTGKGDGYTF	TGTGCCAGCAGCGTCTCCGGGACAGGGAAAGGGGATGGCTACACCTTC
TRBJ2-3	TRBD2	.	TRBV19	CASGGAGVGTFADTQYF	TGTGCCAGTGGGGGAGCGGGGGTCGGCACATTTGCAGATACGCAGTATTTT
TRBJ1-1	.	.	TRBV5-6	CASSLLRTATLNTEAFF	TGTGCCAGCAGTCTATTGCGGACAGCAACCTTGAACACTGAAGCTTTCTTT
TRBJ1-1	TRBD1	few	TRBV6-5	CASQLGQGARTEAFF	TGTGCCAGCCAGCTAGGACAGGGGGCGCGCACTGAAGCTTTCTTT
TRBJ1-5	TRBD1	once	TRBV29-1	CSVSGQGNQPQHF	TGCAGCGTTTCGGGACAGGGTAATCAGCCCCAGCATTTT
TRBJ2-3	TRBD1	.	TRBV6-5	CASSLQGGSTDTQYF	TGTGCCAGCAGTTTACAGGGGGGAAGCACAGATACGCAGTATTTT
TRBJ1-4	.	.	TRBV28	CASSSEGLANEKLFF	TGTGCCAGCAGTTCAGAGGGTCTGGCTAATGAAAAACTGTTTTTT
TRBJ1-2	.	once	TRBV19	CASSVPGGGYTF	TGTGCCAGTTCGGTCCCCGGGGGAGGCTACACCTTC
TRBJ2-5	.	.	TRBV30	CAWSAGTQYF	TGTGCCTGGAGCGCGGGGACCCAGTACTTC
TRBJ1-4	TRBD1	.	TRBV2	CASTGAGGHNEKLFF	TGTGCCTCGACAGGGGCCGGGGGCCATAATGAAAAACTGTTTTTT
TRBJ1-2	TRBD1	once	TRBV7-9	CASSRQGAYGYTF	TGTGCCAGCAGTCGACAGGGGGCTTATGGCTACACCTTC
TRBJ2-5	TRBD2	.	TRBV9	CASSPGTSGTYQETQYF	TGTGCCAGCAGCCCCGGGACTAGCGGCACTTATCAAGAGACCCAGTACTTC
TRBJ1-5	.	.	TRBV19	CASSFFNQPQHF	TGTGCCAGTAGTTTCTTTAATCAGCCCCAGCATTTT
TRBJ1-3	.	.	TRBV7-9	CASSSPGHQGNTIYF	TGTGCCAGCAGCTCGCCGGGACACCAAGGAAACACCATATATTTT
TRBJ2-2	TRBD1	.	TRBV5-1	CASSPGGQGSDGELFF	TGCGCCAGCAGCCCCGGAGGACAGGGGTCCGACGGGGAGCTGTTTTTT
TRBJ2-7	TRBD2	.	TRBV2	CASSVAGATYEQYF	TGTGCCAGCAGCGTAGCGGGGGCCACTTACGAGCAGTACTTC
TRBJ2-7	.	once	TRBV15	CATSGQPGDYEQYF	TGTGCCACCAGCGGTCAACCAGGGGACTACGAGCAGTACTTC
TRBJ2-7	TRBD2	.	TRBV6-2/TRBV6-3	CASSYGLAGKSSYEQYF	TGTGCCAGCAGTTACGGACTAGCGGGGAAGAGCTCCTACGAGCAGTACTTC
TRBJ2-4	TRBD1	.	TRBV5-1	CASSYGQGKNIQYF	TGCGCCAGCAGCTACGGACAGGGTAAAAACATTCAGTACTTC
TRBJ1-1	.	.	TRBV10-1	CASSGQASNTEAFF	TGCGCCAGCAGTGGGCAGGCCTCGAACACTGAAGCTTTCTTT
TRBJ1-6	TRBD1	.	TRBV7-8	CASDTETGIYNSPLHF	TGTGCCAGCGATACGGAGACAGGGATTTATAATTCACCCCTCCACTTT
TRBJ1-1	.	.	TRBV28	CASSFSTADRTIEAFF	TGTGCCAGCAGTTTTAGCACCGCGGACAGAACCATTGAAGCTTTCTTT
TRBJ1-2	.	few	TRBV7-2	CASSLWEQIYGYTF	TGTGCCAGCAGCTTATGGGAGCAGATCTATGGCTACACCTTC
TRBJ1-2	.	.	TRBV29-1	CSVEALGGRGGYTF	TGCAGCGTTGAGGCCCTAGGGGGACGGGGTGGCTACACCTTC
TRBJ2-7	.	.	TRBV7-3	CASSLMGGPYEQYF	TGTGCCAGCAGCTTAATGGGGGGGCCCTACGAGCAGTACTTC
TRBJ1-2	.	once	TRBV18	CASSPLDSQPYGYTF	TGTGCCAGCTCACCATTGGACAGTCAACCCTATGGCTACACCTTC
TRBJ1-1	.	.	TRBV28	CASSSQGAGEAFF	TGTGCCAGCAGTTCCCAGGGAGCGGGTGAAGCTTTCTTT
TRBJ1-3	.	.	TRBV12-5	CASGTDSFRSTIYF	TGTGCTAGTGGTACAGACAGCTTCCGGAGCACCATATATTTT
TRBJ2-7	TRBD1	.	TRBV30	CARDSSYEQYF	TGTGCCCGGGACAGCTCCTACGAGCAGTACTTC
TRBJ2-5	.	.	TRBV28	CASSLVEGRNETQYF	TGTGCCAGCAGTTTAGTAGAAGGGAGAAATGAGACCCAGTACTTC
TRBJ1-4	.	.	TRBV25-1	CASRGGSGNEKLFF	TGTGCCAGCAGGGGAGGCTCTGGAAATGAAAAACTGTTTTTT
TRBJ1-1	TRBD1	.	TRBV2	CASSNLGGVNTEAFF	TGTGCCAGCAGTAATTTAGGGGGCGTGAACACTGAAGCTTTCTTT
TRBJ1-2	TRBD1	.	TRBV6-1	CASSEGGTGGSYTF	TGTGCCAGCAGTGAAGGAGGGACAGGGGGCTCCTACACCTTC
TRBJ1-4	TRBD1	.	TRBV7-9	CASSLRGQDEKLFF	TGTGCCAGCAGCTTGCGGGGACAGGACGAAAAACTGTTTTTT
TRBJ1-5	.	.	TRBV7-9	CASSLGWGDQPQHF	TGTGCCAGCAGCTTAGGGTGGGGGGATCAGCCCCAGCATTTT
TRBJ2-7	TRBD1	.	TRBV7-2	CASSLGFPDRVPYEQYF	TGTGCCAGCAGCTTAGGGTTTCCCGACAGGGTACCTTACGAGCAGTACTTC
TRBJ2-2	TRBD1	.	TRBV7-3	CASNRGRGDTGELFF	TGTGCCAGCAACAGGGGGCGCGGGGACACCGGGGAGCTGTTTTTT
TRBJ2-6	.	.	TRBV5-6	CASSFLSWPGANVLTF	TGTGCCAGCAGCTTCCTCTCTTGGCCTGGGGCCAACGTCCTGACTTTC
TRBJ2-5	TRBD1	.	TRBV4-2	CASSQPGDSLIETQYF	TGTGCCAGCAGCCAACCAGGGGACAGCTTAATTGAGACCCAGTACTTC
TRBJ1-5	TRBD1	few	TRBV19	CASSIDPPGQGGMGAQHF	TGTGCCAGTAGTATAGATCCACCGGGACAGGGGGGCATGGGGGCTCAGCATTTT
TRBJ2-7	TRBD1	.	TRBV6-2/TRBV6-3	CASSSGTGIAYEQYF	TGTGCCAGCAGTTCCGGGACAGGGATAGCCTACGAGCAGTACTTC
TRBJ2-7	TRBD2	.	TRBV28	CASSLTSGGSGEQYF	TGTGCCAGCAGCCTGACTAGCGGGGGGTCAGGGGAGCAGTACTTC
TRBJ1-4	TRBD1	.	TRBV7-9	CASSLRSGTGKANEKLFF	TGTGCCAGCAGCCTAAGGTCGGGGACAGGGAAGGCTAATGAAAAACTGTTTTTT
TRBJ2-2	TRBD1	.	TRBV2	CASGGQGYTGELFF	TGTGCCAGCGGGGGACAGGGGTACACCGGGGAGCTGTTTTTT
TRBJ2-5	.	.	TRBV5-5	CASSLGVETQYF	TGTGCCAGCAGCTTGGGAGTGGAGACCCAGTACTTC